What follows describes a single T cell receptor (beta chain). Investigators reverse transcribed all isolated RNA, so they sequenced expressed TCRB transcripts. Sequencing used immunoSEQ multiplex PCR; TCRdb keeps in-frame clones, though not all of them. The table has about 350,000 clones, around a fifth seen once. The data are from a study of beta chain features in type 1 diabetes. Sequencing used naive CD4+ T cells from blood. The receptor comes from a woman younger than 35 in good health.

The CDR3 nucleotides are TGTGCCACCTCCGAGGGACAGGGAGAGACCCAGTACTTC. Amino acids: CATSEGQGETQYF. This chain joins TRBV19 and TRBJ2-5; 9 bases map to TRBD1. The CDR3 has 13 amino acids. J lost 4 bases, V lost 10 bases, and 7 bases had no gene match. Germline-derived CDR1 and CDR2 are LNHDA and SQIVND (reference sequence).